The rows below give T cell receptor beta chains drawn from one sample of a study of long-term antiretroviral therapy in people with HIV. Clones were sequenced by immunoSEQ multiplex PCR, and TCRdb holds only the in-frame ones, with some missing. The data show some 27,000 clones, about 85% seen once. The material sequenced was unsorted PBMCs, taken 3 years after starting antiretroviral therapy. The source is a middle-aged man with HIV. The CDR3 runs from the conserved cysteine through the conserved F or W. D genes are given only for firm matches. Clone size is stated in some rows and not others, as once, few, many or a class when expanded.

abundance: once; j_gene: TRBJ2-5; d_gene: NA; v_gene: TRBV6-5; CDR3aa: CASSWDWNFGTQYF; CDR3nt: TGTGCCAGCAGCTGGGACTGGAACTTCGGGACCCAGTACTTC
abundance: NA; j_gene: TRBJ2-3; d_gene: NA; v_gene: TRBV7-3; CDR3aa: CASSHGGGTDTQYF; CDR3nt: TGTGCCAGCAGCCACGGAGGAGGTACAGATACGCAGTATTTT
abundance: once; j_gene: TRBJ2-3; d_gene: NA; v_gene: TRBV5-8; CDR3aa: CASSLGLGDTDTQYF; CDR3nt: TGTGCCAGCAGCTTGGGCTTGGGGGACACAGATACGCAGTATTTT
abundance: NA; j_gene: TRBJ1-4; d_gene: TRBD1; v_gene: TRBV11-2; CDR3aa: CASSSGQGLNEKLFF; CDR3nt: TGTGCCAGCAGCTCCGGACAGGGCCTTAATGAAAAACTGTTTTTT
abundance: NA; j_gene: TRBJ1-2; d_gene: NA; v_gene: TRBV9; CDR3aa: CASSVASEHNYGYTF; CDR3nt: TGTGCCAGCAGCGTAGCTTCAGAACATAACTATGGCTACACCTTC
abundance: NA; j_gene: TRBJ1-2; d_gene: TRBD1; v_gene: TRBV30; CDR3aa: CAWRSLGQGNGYTF; CDR3nt: TGTGCCTGGAGGAGCCTAGGACAGGGGAATGGCTACACCTTC
abundance: NA; j_gene: TRBJ1-1; d_gene: NA; v_gene: TRBV28; CDR3aa: CASSRRFPQPEAFF; CDR3nt: TGTGCCAGCAGCCGCCGGTTCCCTCAACCGGAAGCTTTCTTT
abundance: NA; j_gene: TRBJ2-5; d_gene: NA; v_gene: TRBV7-3; CDR3aa: CASSLTGTTRRETQYF; CDR3nt: TGTGCCAGCAGCTTAACTGGGACAACCCGGAGGGAGACCCAGTACTTC
abundance: NA; j_gene: TRBJ2-5; d_gene: NA; v_gene: TRBV5-4; CDR3aa: CASSTPSTLSRQETQYF; CDR3nt: TGTGCCAGCAGCACGCCATCGACGTTAAGTAGGCAAGAGACCCAGTACTTC
abundance: NA; j_gene: TRBJ2-3; d_gene: TRBD2; v_gene: TRBV19; CDR3aa: CASSIDRGLAGDTDTQYF; CDR3nt: TGTGCCAGTAGTATAGACCGAGGACTAGCGGGAGATACAGATACGCAGTATTTT
abundance: NA; j_gene: TRBJ2-1; d_gene: TRBD2; v_gene: TRBV10-1; CDR3aa: CASSEKLAGGRNEQFF; CDR3nt: TGCGCCAGCAGTGAAAAACTAGCGGGAGGGCGTAATGAGCAGTTCTTC
abundance: NA; j_gene: TRBJ2-2; d_gene: NA; v_gene: TRBV7-2; CDR3aa: CASSLEWGKTGELFF; CDR3nt: TGTGCCAGCAGCTTAGAGTGGGGAAAAACCGGGGAGCTGTTTTTT
abundance: NA; j_gene: TRBJ2-7; d_gene: NA; v_gene: TRBV19; CDR3aa: CASSIGPGVAEQYF; CDR3nt: TGTGCCAGTAGTATAGGTCCAGGGGTGGCCGAGCAGTACTTC
abundance: NA; j_gene: TRBJ2-2; d_gene: TRBD1; v_gene: TRBV10-1; CDR3aa: CASSEWTGGTGELFF; CDR3nt: TGCGCCAGCAGTGAGTGGACAGGGGGCACCGGGGAGCTGTTTTTT
abundance: NA; j_gene: TRBJ2-1; d_gene: NA; v_gene: TRBV5-5; CDR3aa: CASSSMYNEQFF; CDR3nt: TGTGCCAGCAGCTCCATGTACAATGAGCAGTTCTTC
abundance: NA; j_gene: TRBJ2-7; d_gene: NA; v_gene: TRBV6-5; CDR3aa: CASSTRVGEQYF; CDR3nt: TGTGCCAGCAGTACCAGGGTAGGGGAGCAGTACTTC
abundance: NA; j_gene: TRBJ2-7; d_gene: TRBD2; v_gene: TRBV6-6; CDR3aa: CASSYPGGGNFYEQYF; CDR3nt: TGTGCCAGCAGTTACCCCGGCGGGGGGAATTTCTACGAGCAGTACTTC
abundance: NA; j_gene: TRBJ2-7; d_gene: NA; v_gene: TRBV9; CDR3aa: CASSPTGLYEQYF; CDR3nt: TGTGCCAGCAGTCCGACTGGCCTCTACGAGCAGTACTTC
abundance: NA; j_gene: TRBJ1-4; d_gene: NA; v_gene: TRBV30; CDR3aa: CAWSVPGNEKLFF; CDR3nt: TGTGCCTGGAGTGTACCAGGGAATGAAAAACTGTTTTTT
abundance: once; j_gene: TRBJ2-1; d_gene: NA; v_gene: TRBV5-1; CDR3aa: CASSSNRYNEQFF; CDR3nt: TGCGCCAGCAGCTCCAACAGGTACAATGAGCAGTTCTTC
abundance: NA; j_gene: TRBJ2-1; d_gene: NA; v_gene: TRBV6-5; CDR3aa: CASSYQGGGYNEQFF; CDR3nt: TGTGCCAGCAGTTACCAGGGAGGGGGATACAATGAGCAGTTCTTC
abundance: NA; j_gene: TRBJ2-4; d_gene: NA; v_gene: TRBV7-9; CDR3aa: CASSPPGGRTTDIQYF; CDR3nt: TGTGCCAGCAGCCCACCTGGGGGACGGACCACCGACATTCAGTACTTC
abundance: NA; j_gene: TRBJ2-1; d_gene: NA; v_gene: TRBV7-2; CDR3aa: CASSWGRTTKEPYNEQFF; CDR3nt: TGTGCCAGCAGCTGGGGTCGCACTACTAAAGAGCCCTACAATGAGCAGTTCTTC
abundance: NA; j_gene: TRBJ2-7; d_gene: TRBD1; v_gene: TRBV6-1; CDR3aa: CASSGTGEIRPYEQYF; CDR3nt: TGTGCCAGCAGTGGTACAGGGGAAATTCGCCCCTACGAGCAGTACTTC
abundance: NA; j_gene: TRBJ2-1; d_gene: TRBD1; v_gene: TRBV9; CDR3aa: CASSETGSPYNEQFF; CDR3nt: TGTGCCAGCAGCGAGACAGGGTCCCCCTACAATGAGCAGTTCTTC
abundance: NA; j_gene: TRBJ2-2; d_gene: NA; v_gene: TRBV13; CDR3aa: CASSPWGLNTGELFF; CDR3nt: TGTGCCAGCAGCCCCTGGGGATTGAACACCGGGGAGCTGTTTTTT
abundance: NA; j_gene: TRBJ2-1; d_gene: NA; v_gene: TRBV19; CDR3aa: CASIPTGSSYNEQFF; CDR3nt: TGTGCCAGTATCCCCACAGGGAGCTCCTACAATGAGCAGTTCTTC
abundance: once; j_gene: TRBJ2-3; d_gene: NA; v_gene: TRBV6-1; CDR3aa: CASTLSAGSTDTQYF; CDR3nt: TGTGCCAGCACGTTGAGTGCGGGTAGCACAGATACGCAGTATTTT
abundance: NA; j_gene: TRBJ2-7; d_gene: NA; v_gene: TRBV7-9; CDR3aa: CASSLEQVLSYEQYF; CDR3nt: TGTGCCAGCAGCTTAGAACAGGTCCTTTCCTACGAGCAGTACTTC
abundance: NA; j_gene: TRBJ2-7; d_gene: TRBD2; v_gene: TRBV7-2; CDR3aa: CASSLESGSGRRYF; CDR3nt: TGTGCCAGCAGCTTAGAGAGCGGGAGTGGTCGAAGGTACTTC
abundance: NA; j_gene: TRBJ1-5; d_gene: NA; v_gene: TRBV19; CDR3aa: CASSIEASHQHF; CDR3nt: TGTGCCAGTAGTATAGAGGCCAGCCACCAGCATTTT
abundance: NA; j_gene: TRBJ2-7; d_gene: TRBD2; v_gene: TRBV9; CDR3aa: CASSVGQGGDEQYF; CDR3nt: TGTGCCAGCAGCGTCGGGCAGGGAGGGGACGAGCAGTACTTC
abundance: once; j_gene: TRBJ2-1; d_gene: NA; v_gene: TRBV11-2; CDR3aa: CASSLGGESYNEQFF; CDR3nt: TGTGCCAGCAGCTTAGGGGGGGAGTCCTACAATGAGCAGTTCTTC
abundance: NA; j_gene: TRBJ1-2; d_gene: NA; v_gene: TRBV7-8; CDR3aa: CASSLTQYGYTF; CDR3nt: TGTGCCAGCAGCTTAACACAGTATGGCTACACCTTC
abundance: NA; j_gene: TRBJ2-2; d_gene: NA; v_gene: TRBV29-1; CDR3aa: CSVDGVLNTGELFF; CDR3nt: TGCAGCGTTGACGGAGTCTTGAACACCGGGGAGCTGTTTTTT
abundance: NA; j_gene: TRBJ2-1; d_gene: NA; v_gene: TRBV29-1; CDR3aa: CSVSTGANNEQFF; CDR3nt: TGCAGCGTTAGTACAGGCGCAAACAATGAGCAGTTCTTC
abundance: NA; j_gene: TRBJ2-3; d_gene: TRBD2; v_gene: TRBV7-9; CDR3aa: CASSLVRSPGGRDTQYF; CDR3nt: TGTGCCAGCAGCTTAGTTAGAAGCCCGGGAGGTCGAGATACGCAGTATTTT
abundance: NA; j_gene: TRBJ1-1; d_gene: NA; v_gene: TRBV5-6; CDR3aa: CASSLYGGGQNTEAFF; CDR3nt: TGTGCCAGCAGCTTGTACGGGGGGGGGCAGAACACTGAAGCTTTCTTT
abundance: NA; j_gene: TRBJ2-2; d_gene: NA; v_gene: TRBV11-1; CDR3aa: CASSLLNTGELFF; CDR3nt: TGTGCCAGCAGCTTACTGAACACCGGGGAGCTGTTTTTT
abundance: NA; j_gene: TRBJ2-7; d_gene: TRBD2; v_gene: TRBV7-6; CDR3aa: CASGRGGAYEQYF; CDR3nt: TGTGCCAGCGGGCGGGGGGGCGCGTACGAGCAGTACTTC
abundance: NA; j_gene: TRBJ1-5; d_gene: NA; v_gene: TRBV6-1; CDR3aa: CASRWDLYSNQPQHF; CDR3nt: TGTGCCAGCAGGTGGGACCTGTATAGCAATCAGCCCCAGCATTTT
abundance: NA; j_gene: TRBJ2-3; d_gene: TRBD2; v_gene: TRBV7-3; CDR3aa: CASSLSPGLAGGGDTQYF; CDR3nt: TGTGCCAGCAGCTTAAGTCCGGGACTAGCGGGAGGGGGCGATACGCAGTATTTT
abundance: NA; j_gene: TRBJ2-7; d_gene: TRBD2; v_gene: TRBV10-3; CDR3aa: CAISESRTSGDTYEQYF; CDR3nt: TGTGCCATCAGTGAGTCTCGGACTAGCGGGGATACCTACGAGCAGTACTTC
abundance: NA; j_gene: TRBJ1-2; d_gene: NA; v_gene: TRBV14; CDR3aa: CASSPLTNYGYTF; CDR3nt: TGTGCCAGCAGCCCTCTTACTAACTATGGCTACACCTTC
abundance: NA; j_gene: TRBJ1-3; d_gene: NA; v_gene: TRBV30; CDR3aa: CAWSVHRASSGNTIYF; CDR3nt: TGTGCCTGGAGTGTACACAGGGCAAGCTCTGGAAACACCATATATTTT
abundance: NA; j_gene: TRBJ2-7; d_gene: NA; v_gene: TRBV11-3; CDR3aa: CASGGTSYEQYF; CDR3nt: TGTGCCAGCGGGGGTACCTCCTACGAGCAGTACTTC
abundance: NA; j_gene: TRBJ1-4; d_gene: NA; v_gene: TRBV7-2; CDR3aa: CASSLVHGEKLFF; CDR3nt: TGTGCCAGCAGCTTAGTCCACGGAGAAAAACTGTTTTTT
abundance: NA; j_gene: TRBJ1-5; d_gene: NA; v_gene: TRBV27; CDR3aa: CASSFRVWQPQHF; CDR3nt: TGTGCCAGCAGTTTTCGGGTCTGGCAGCCCCAGCATTTT